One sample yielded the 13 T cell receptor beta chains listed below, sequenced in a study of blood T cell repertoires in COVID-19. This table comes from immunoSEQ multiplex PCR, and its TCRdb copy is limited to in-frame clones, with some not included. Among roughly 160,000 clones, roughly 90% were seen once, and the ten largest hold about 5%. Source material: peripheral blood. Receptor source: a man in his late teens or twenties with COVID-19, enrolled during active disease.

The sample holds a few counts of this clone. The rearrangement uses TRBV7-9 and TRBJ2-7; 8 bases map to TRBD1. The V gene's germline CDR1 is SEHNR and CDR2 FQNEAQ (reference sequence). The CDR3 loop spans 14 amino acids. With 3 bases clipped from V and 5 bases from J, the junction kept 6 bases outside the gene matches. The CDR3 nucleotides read TGTGCCAGCAGCTTCGGACAGGGTATCGACGAGCAGTACTTC. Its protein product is CASSFGQGIDEQYF.

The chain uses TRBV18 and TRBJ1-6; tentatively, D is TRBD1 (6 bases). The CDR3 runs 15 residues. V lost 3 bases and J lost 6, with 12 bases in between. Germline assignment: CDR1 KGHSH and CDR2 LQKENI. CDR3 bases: TGTGCCAGCTCACCGTCAGGGGAAGGTAATTCACCCCTCCACTTT. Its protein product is CASSPSGEGNSPLHF.

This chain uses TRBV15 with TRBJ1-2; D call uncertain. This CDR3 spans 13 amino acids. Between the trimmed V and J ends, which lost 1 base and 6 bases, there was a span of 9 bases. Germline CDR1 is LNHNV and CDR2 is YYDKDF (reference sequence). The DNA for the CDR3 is TGTGCCACCAGCAGAGGAGGGTTGAATGGCTACACCTTC. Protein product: CATSRGGLNGYTF.

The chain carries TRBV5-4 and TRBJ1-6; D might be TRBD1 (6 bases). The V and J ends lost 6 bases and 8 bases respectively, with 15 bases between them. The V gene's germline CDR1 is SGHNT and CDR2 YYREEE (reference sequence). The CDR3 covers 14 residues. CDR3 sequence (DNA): TGTGCCAGCACCCCAGGGGCCTTCGATTCACCCCTCCACTTT. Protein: CASTPGAFDSPLHF.

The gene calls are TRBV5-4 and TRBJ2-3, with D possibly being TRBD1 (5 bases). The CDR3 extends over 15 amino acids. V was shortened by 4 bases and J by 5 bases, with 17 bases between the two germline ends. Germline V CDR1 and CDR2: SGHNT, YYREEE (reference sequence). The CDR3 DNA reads TGTGCCAGCAGCAGATACATGGGGCCGGGAGATACGCAGTATTTT. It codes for CASSRYMGPGDTQYF.

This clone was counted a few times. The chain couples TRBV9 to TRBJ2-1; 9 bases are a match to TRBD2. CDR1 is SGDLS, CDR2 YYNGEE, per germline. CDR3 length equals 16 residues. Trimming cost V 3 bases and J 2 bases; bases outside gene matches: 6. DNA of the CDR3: TGTGCCAGCAGCGCAGTAAGCGGGAGGACCTACAATGAGCAGTTCTTC. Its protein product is CASSAVSGRTYNEQFF.

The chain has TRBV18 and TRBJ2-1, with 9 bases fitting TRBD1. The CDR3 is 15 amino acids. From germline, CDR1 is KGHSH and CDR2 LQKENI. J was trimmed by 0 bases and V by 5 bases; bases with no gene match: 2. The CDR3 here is CASSLTGGSYNEQFF. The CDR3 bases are TGTGCCAGCTCATTGACAGGGGGCTCCTACAATGAGCAGTTCTTC.

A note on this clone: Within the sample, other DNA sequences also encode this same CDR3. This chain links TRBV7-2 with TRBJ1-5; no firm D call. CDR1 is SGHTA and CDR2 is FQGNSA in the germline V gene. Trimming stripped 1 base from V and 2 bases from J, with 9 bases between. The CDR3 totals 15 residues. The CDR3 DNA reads TGTGCCAGCAGCTTAGGAGGTTTGGGCAATCAGCCCCAGCATTTT. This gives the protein CASSLGGLGNQPQHF. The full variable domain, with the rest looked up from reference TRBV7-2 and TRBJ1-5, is GAGVSQSPSNKVTEKGKDVELRCDPISGHTALYWYRQSLGQGLEFLIYFQGNSAPDKSGLPSDRFSAERTGGSVSTLTIQRTQQEDSAVYLCASSLGGLGNQPQHFGDGTRLSIL.

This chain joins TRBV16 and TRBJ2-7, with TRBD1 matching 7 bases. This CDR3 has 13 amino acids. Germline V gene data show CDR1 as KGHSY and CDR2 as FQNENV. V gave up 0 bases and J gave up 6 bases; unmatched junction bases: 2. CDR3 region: CASSQSAGGEQYF. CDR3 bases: TGTGCCAGCAGCCAATCTGCAGGGGGCGAGCAGTACTTC.

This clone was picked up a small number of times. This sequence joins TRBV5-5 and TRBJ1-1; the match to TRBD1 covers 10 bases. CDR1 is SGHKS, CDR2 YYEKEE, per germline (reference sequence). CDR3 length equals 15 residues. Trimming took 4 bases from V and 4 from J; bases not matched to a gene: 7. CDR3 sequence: CASSQWTGGGTEAFF. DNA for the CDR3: TGTGCCAGCAGCCAATGGACAGGGGGAGGCACTGAAGCTTTCTTT.

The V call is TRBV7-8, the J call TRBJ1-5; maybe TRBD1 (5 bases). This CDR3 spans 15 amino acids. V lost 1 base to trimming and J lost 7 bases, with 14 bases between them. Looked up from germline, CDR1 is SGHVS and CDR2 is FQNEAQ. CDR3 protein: CASSLGRTISQPQHF. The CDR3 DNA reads TGTGCCAGCAGCTTAGGCCGGACAATTAGCCAGCCCCAGCATTTT.

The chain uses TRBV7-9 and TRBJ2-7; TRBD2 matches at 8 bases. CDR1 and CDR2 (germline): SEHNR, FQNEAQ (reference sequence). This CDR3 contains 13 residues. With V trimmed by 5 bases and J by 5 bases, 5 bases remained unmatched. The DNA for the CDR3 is TGTGCCAGCAGCCTCGGGGGGGCGGACGAGCAGTACTTC. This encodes CASSLGGADEQYF.

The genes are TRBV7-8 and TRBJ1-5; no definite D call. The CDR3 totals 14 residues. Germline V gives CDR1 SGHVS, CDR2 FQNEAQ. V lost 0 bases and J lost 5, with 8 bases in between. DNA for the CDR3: TGTGCCAGCAGCTTAGCGGGCCTATATCAGCCCCAGCATTTT. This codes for CASSLAGLYQPQHF.